This T cell receptor (beta chain) was identified during a study of blood T cell repertoires in COVID-19. TCRdb's table, derived via immunoSEQ multiplex PCR, lists solely in-frame clones and lacks some. The data hold about 190,000 clones, with 75% to 85% observed a single time. The V and J ends lost 7 bases and 5 bases, in that order; junction bases with no gene match: 11. The germline gives CDR1 MNHEY, CDR2 SVGAGI. The CDR3 length is 14 residues. This clone was detected a few times. Sample: PBMCs or T cells enriched from blood (not recorded which). This TCR derives from a woman aged 45 to 65 with acute COVID-19. The chain recombines TRBV6-5 with TRBJ2-7; 7 positions match TRBD1. The CDR3, as DNA: TGTGCCAGCAAACCGGGACAGAGATTGCACGAGCAGTACGTC. This codes for CASKPGQRLHEQYV.